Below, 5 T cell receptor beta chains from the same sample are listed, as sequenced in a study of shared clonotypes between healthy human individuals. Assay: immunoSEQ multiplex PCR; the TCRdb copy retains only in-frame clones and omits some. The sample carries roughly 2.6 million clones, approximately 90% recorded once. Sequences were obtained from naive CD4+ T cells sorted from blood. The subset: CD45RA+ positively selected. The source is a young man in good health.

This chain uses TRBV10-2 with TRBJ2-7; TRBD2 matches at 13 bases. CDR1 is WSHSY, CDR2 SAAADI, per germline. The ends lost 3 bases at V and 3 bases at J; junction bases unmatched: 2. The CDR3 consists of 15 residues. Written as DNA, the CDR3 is TGCGCCAGCAGTGACGGACTAGCGGGGGTCTACGAGCAGTACTTC. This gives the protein CASSDGLAGVYEQYF.

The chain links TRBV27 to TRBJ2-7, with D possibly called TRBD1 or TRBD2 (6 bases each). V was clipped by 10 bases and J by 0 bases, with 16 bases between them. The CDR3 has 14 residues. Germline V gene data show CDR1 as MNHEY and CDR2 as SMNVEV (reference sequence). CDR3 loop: CATRLGGSSYEQYF. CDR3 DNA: TGTGCCACCAGATTAGGGGGGAGCTCCTACGAGCAGTACTTC.

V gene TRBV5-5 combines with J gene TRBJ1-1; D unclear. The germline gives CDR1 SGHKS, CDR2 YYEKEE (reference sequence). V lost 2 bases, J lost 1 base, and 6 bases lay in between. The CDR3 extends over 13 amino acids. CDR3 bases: TGTGCCAGCAGCTTAGGCTCGAACACTGAAGCTTTCTTT. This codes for CASSLGSNTEAFF.

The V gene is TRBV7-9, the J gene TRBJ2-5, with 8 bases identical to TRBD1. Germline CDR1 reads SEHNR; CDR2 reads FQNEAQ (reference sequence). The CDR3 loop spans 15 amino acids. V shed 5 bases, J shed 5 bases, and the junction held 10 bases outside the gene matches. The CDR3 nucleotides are TGTGCCAGCAGCCATCGAACAGGGGGTGGCGAGACCCAGTACTTC. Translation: CASSHRTGGGETQYF.

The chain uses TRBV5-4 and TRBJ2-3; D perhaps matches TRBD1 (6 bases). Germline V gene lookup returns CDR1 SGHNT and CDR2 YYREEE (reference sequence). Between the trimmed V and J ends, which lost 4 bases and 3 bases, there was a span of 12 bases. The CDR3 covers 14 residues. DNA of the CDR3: TGTGCCAGCAGCGCTACAGGGATGACAGATACGCAGTATTTT. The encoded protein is CASSATGMTDTQYF. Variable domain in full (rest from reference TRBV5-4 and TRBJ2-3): ETGVTQSPTHLIKTRGQQVTLRCSSQSGHNTVSWYQQALGQGPQFIFQYYREEENGRGNFPPRFSGLQFPNYSSELNVNALELDDSALYLCASSATGMTDTQYFGPGTRLTVL.